This T cell receptor (beta chain) derives from a study of CD8 T cells in ankylosing spondylitis. CDR3 length equals 14 residues. The germline V gene has CDR1 SEHNR and CDR2 FQNEAQ (reference sequence). The V end lost 5 bases, the J end lost 3 bases, and 11 bases lay between the germline ends. In TCRdb, the 5' RACE reads were re-called with MiXCR into one record per CDR3 protein. The sample records 30,000 to 35,000 distinct CDR3 sequences, less than 40% being singletons. This clonotype showed up just a few times. The receptor was derived from a male donor with ankylosing spondylitis. The sample consisted of synovial fluid, either unsorted or a sorted T cell fraction (not recorded which). The chain links TRBV7-9 to TRBJ1-5; D is undetermined. The CDR3 bases are TGTGCCAGCAGCACGGACGGGTACAATCAGCCCCAGCATTTT. Its translation is CASSTDGYNQPQHF.